This T cell receptor (beta chain) came from a study of cytomegalovirus exposure and HLA in healthy donors. Findings of the study overall: Immune exposure was documented only through CMV serostatus. Most TCR beta V segments were productive about 87% or about 30% of the time in an earlier analysis. The listing of 150 or so TCR beta chains classed them as cytomegalovirus-associated. It was likely that a cluster of highly shared sequence variants was a sequencing artifact.

The CDR3 is 13 amino acids. Looked up from germline, CDR1 is LGHNA and CDR2 is YSLEER. V trimming: 4 bases; J trimming: 4 bases; junction bases outside the gene matches: 3. Concerning this clone itself: Its antigen is unknown.

The study ran its PCR with 60 Vbeta and 13 Jbeta primers. Profiling relied on immunoSEQ multiplex PCR, and the TCRdb table lists in-frame clones only, not all of them. The sample lists 100,000 to 150,000 clones, 77% seen once, with 1.3% to 1.5% in the top ten. The TCR comes from a woman in her thirties or forties in good health and CMV-seronegative. Sample: PBMCs. The chain links TRBV4-3 to TRBJ2-7; 8 nucleotides match TRBD1. CDR3 nucleotide sequence: TGCGCCAGCAGCCCCAGACAGGGGTACGAGCAGTACTTC. Encoded protein: CASSPRQGYEQYF.